These 13 T cell receptor beta chains share one sample of origin, sequenced in a study of response to subunit inactivated influenza vaccine. MiXCR, run by TCRdb on the RT-PCR reads, gives a single entry per CDR3 protein. The sample contains some 520,000 distinct CDR3 sequences, approximately 16% of which appear only once. The sequencing here drew on CD4+ T cells sorted from PBMCs, taken roughly 24 months after vaccination. Source of these receptors: a man between 50 and 75 years old who received an inactivated influenza vaccine.

The rearrangement joins TRBV28 to TRBJ2-1; D not resolved. Trimming took 2 bases from V and 7 from J, leaving 9 bases between them. The germline CDR1 and CDR2 sequences are MDHEN and SYDVKM. The CDR3 runs 13 residues. The DNA of the CDR3 is TGTGCCAGCAGTTTAGCGGTTGGGAATGAGCAGTTCTTC. The encoded protein is CASSLAVGNEQFF.

A few counts support this clonotype. CDR3: CASSETSGNSGANVLTF. The CDR3 coding sequence is TGCGCCAGCAGTGAAACTAGCGGGAACTCTGGGGCCAACGTCCTGACTTTC. This rearrangement joins TRBV10-2 to TRBJ2-6, with 10 bases matching TRBD2. CDR1 WSHSY and CDR2 SAAADI come from the germline V gene. Trimming at V came to 3 bases and at J to 0 bases, leaving 2 bases not matched to a gene. This CDR3 is built from 17 residues.

This clonotype has more than one count but fewer than ten. The chain uses TRBV10-2 and TRBJ2-7, with 14 nucleotides matching TRBD2. CDR3 length: 17 amino acids. Trimming took 6 bases from V and 0 from J; bases not matched to a gene: 7. CDR1 and CDR2 (germline): WSHSY, SAAADI. The CDR3 region is CASSQWTSGRNSYEQYF. The CDR3 region has the DNA TGCGCCAGCAGCCAATGGACTAGCGGGAGGAACTCCTACGAGCAGTACTTC.

The CDR3 DNA follows: TGTGCCAGCAGCTTATCTATCTCCAGTGAGCAGTTCTTC. Its translation is CASSLSISSEQFF. This rearrangement joins TRBV7-9 to TRBJ2-1; D uncertain. V lost 2 bases and J 9 bases, leaving 11 bases between the germline ends. Germline CDR1 and CDR2: SEHNR and FQNEAQ (reference sequence). CDR3 length: 13 amino acids.

The chain recombines TRBV15 with TRBJ1-1, with a weak D call TRBD1 (6 bases). The CDR3 is made up of 14 amino acids. The germline V and J ends were trimmed by 0 bases and 5 bases, with 10 bases remaining between them. Germline assignment: CDR1 LNHNV and CDR2 YYDKDF (reference sequence). The DNA for the CDR3 is TGTGCCACCAGCAGAGATCCCCAGGGGACTGAAGCTTTCTTT. Its protein product is CATSRDPQGTEAFF.

This clonotype occurred many times. The rearrangement links TRBV3-1 to TRBJ1-5; maybe TRBD1 (6 bases). The CDR3 length is 14 residues. Germline V lookup: CDR1 LGHDT, CDR2 YNNKEL (reference sequence). V was clipped by 4 bases and J by 5 bases, with 12 bases between them. As DNA, the CDR3 is TGTGCCAGCAGCCTCACAGGGAGTGATCAGCCCCAGCATTTT. It translates to CASSLTGSDQPQHF.

The genes are TRBV11-2 and TRBJ2-1, with D uncertain. The CDR3 length is 15 residues. The V and J ends lost 4 bases and 2 bases respectively, with 12 bases between them. Germline values: CDR1 SGHAT, CDR2 FQNNGV. This CDR3 reads CASSSPWVPYNEQFF. The CDR3 nucleotides read TGTGCCAGCAGCTCCCCCTGGGTCCCCTACAATGAGCAGTTCTTC.

This clonotype was picked up a small number of times. CDR3 nucleotide sequence: TGTGCCAGCAGTGAATACAGGGCTAGCAATCAGCCCCAGCATTTT. This encodes CASSEYRASNQPQHF. This rearrangement joins TRBV6-1 to TRBJ1-5; possible D gene TRBD1, 6 bases. The V gene lost 2 bases and the J gene lost 0 bases, with 8 bases spanning the gap. Germline V CDR1 and CDR2: MNHNS, SASEGT. This CDR3 region has 15 residues.

The chain carries TRBV12-3 or TRBV12-4 and TRBJ1-5; TRBD1 aligns across 9 bases. This CDR3 comprises 15 residues. The V and J ends lost 5 bases and 6 bases, in that order; junction bases with no gene match: 8. The DNA of the CDR3 is TGTGCCAGCAGTCCTTCCGGGACAGGGATTCAGCCCCAGCATTTT. Its translation: CASSPSGTGIQPQHF.

This clonotype was detected ten times or more. The chain joins TRBV20-1 to TRBJ1-2, with 7 nucleotides matching TRBD1. The J segment lost 2 bases and the V segment lost 7 bases, leaving 4 bases of the junction unmatched. CDR1 is DFQATT, CDR2 SNEGSKA, per germline (reference sequence). The CDR3 length is 12 residues. As DNA, the CDR3 is TGCAGTGGGGGACAGATAAACTATGGCTACACCTTC. Encoded protein: CSGGQINYGYTF.

This sequence joins TRBV15 and TRBJ2-2, with unresolved D. The germline V and J ends were trimmed by 0 bases and 6 bases, with 8 bases remaining between them. This CDR3 is built from 14 residues. The germline V gene encodes CDR1 LNHNV and CDR2 YYDKDF (reference sequence). The CDR3 nucleotides are TGTGCCACCAGCAGAGATCGTAGGGCCGGGGAGCTGTTTTTT. It specifies CATSRDRRAGELFF. The full variable domain, completed using reference TRBV15 and TRBJ2-2, is DAMVIQNPRYQVTQFGKPVTLSCSQTLNHNVMYWYQQKSSQAPKLLFHYYDKDFNNEADTPDNFQSRRPNTSFCFLDIRSPGLGDTAMYLCATSRDRRAGELFFGEGSRLTVL.

This clonotype has more than one count but fewer than ten. V usage is TRBV9 and J usage is TRBJ2-1; 12 bases fit TRBD2. The CDR3 covers 15 residues. V lost 3 bases to trimming and J lost 3 bases; unmatched junction nucleotides: 1. The germline V gene encodes CDR1 SGDLS and CDR2 YYNGEE. The CDR3 bases are TGTGCCAGCAGCGCGACTAGCGGGGGCTACAATGAGCAGTTCTTC. Protein: CASSATSGGYNEQFF.

The chain recombines TRBV28 with TRBJ1-4, with D unclear. Trimming took off 7 bases at V and 4 bases at J, with 10 bases between the two ends. This CDR3 is 13 amino acids long. Germline V gives CDR1 MDHEN, CDR2 SYDVKM. CDR3 sequence: CASIAGNNEKLFF. CDR3 nucleotide sequence: TGTGCCAGCATAGCGGGGAATAATGAAAAACTGTTTTTT.